Here is one T cell receptor beta chain with its context. The target antigen is unknown. This record belongs to a study of cytomegalovirus exposure and HLA in healthy donors. The study, taken as a whole, reports: Reports indicated that the classifier achieved high specificity and sensitivity in diagnosing cytomegalovirus status.

The CDR3 consists of 13 residues. CDR1 LNHNV and CDR2 YYDKDF come from the germline V gene (reference sequence). With 1 base removed from V and 8 bases from J, the gap between germline ends came to 8 bases. PCR primers comprised 60 Vbeta and 13 Jbeta primers. Libraries were prepared by immunoSEQ multiplex PCR; TCRdb keeps only in-frame clonotypes and omits some of them. Of some 190,000 clones in the sample, roughly 87% were seen once. This sequence originates from a boy aged 2 to 10 in good health and CMV-seronegative. Sequenced material: PBMCs. This chain connects TRBV15 to TRBJ1-4; the D is unclear. CDR3 DNA sequence: TGTGCCACCAGCAGAGTTTCGGAGGAAAAACTGTTTTTT. Its protein product is CATSRVSEEKLFF.